This entry features one T cell receptor (beta chain) sequence. This record comes from a study of cytomegalovirus exposure and HLA in healthy donors. 60 Vbeta and 13 Jbeta primers were used in PCR. Using immunoSEQ multiplex PCR, the repertoire was profiled, and TCRdb retains in-frame clones only, with some absent. In the table there are 90,000 to 130,000 clones, around 87% of which are singletons. This sequence was found in a man aged 35 to 55 in good health and CMV-seronegative. Sequenced sample: PBMCs.

As DNA, the CDR3 is TGTGCCAGCAGCCCCGGGACACGTAACACCGGGGAGCTGTTTTTT. This codes for CASSPGTRNTGELFF. The chain employs TRBV5-8 and TRBJ2-2, with D perhaps matching TRBD1 (6 bases). V was clipped by 4 bases and J by 2 bases, with 12 bases between them. Germline-derived CDR1 and CDR2 are SGHTS and YDEGEE. The CDR3 spans 15 residues.